This TCR beta chain was retrieved from a study of T cells after yellow fever vaccination. Points from the study as a whole: Post-booster samples contained most primary-vaccination clones (nearly 98% CD4, roughly 88% CD8).

One entry per CDR3 protein results from TCRdb running MiXCR on the 5' RACE reads. In the table there are approximately 550,000 distinct CDR3 sequences, under 25% of which are singletons. Germline-derived CDR1 and CDR2 are SGHTA and FQGNSA. Trimming removed 5 bases at V and 10 bases at J, with 21 bases between. This CDR3 has 15 amino acids. Only a few counts were recorded for this clonotype. What it binds is unknown. This chain connects TRBV7-2 to TRBJ2-1; possibly TRBD2 for D (6 bases). The receptor was isolated from a man aged 30 to 39 who received the YFV17D yellow fever vaccine. Here the sequenced sample was PBMCs, taken 15 days after the yellow fever booster vaccination. The CDR3 DNA is TGTGCCAGCAGCCCCCTTCAGGGAGGATGGGGCGAGCAGTTCTTC. Protein sequence: CASSPLQGGWGEQFF.